Presented here are 5 T cell receptor beta chains from one specimen sequenced in a study of OX40 agonist ivuxolimab in advanced cancers. Profiling relied on immunoSEQ multiplex PCR, and the TCRdb table lists in-frame clones only, not all of them. The data hold about 38,000 clones, with approximately 90% observed a single time. Sample: CD4+ or CD8+ T cells sorted from blood, taken in a trial of the OX40 agonist ivuxolimab. The receptor set was obtained from an adult with an advanced solid tumor such as melanoma, head and neck, liver or kidney cancer.

The rearrangement joins TRBV7-3 to TRBJ2-5; D is unclear. Germline loops: CDR1 SGHTA, CDR2 FQGTGA. The ends were cut back, 2 bases at V and 5 bases at J, with 12 bases in the middle. This CDR3 has 14 amino acids. CDR3 bases: TGTGCCAGCAGCTTATTTGGGTCCGGGGAGACCCAGTACTTC. Residues: CASSLFGSGETQYF.

This rearrangement joins TRBV7-8 to TRBJ2-3; 8 nucleotides align to TRBD2. V was clipped by 5 bases and J by 7 bases; unmatched bases: 11. Germline V gene data show CDR1 as SGHVS and CDR2 as FQNEAQ. The CDR3 contains 15 residues. The CDR3 coding sequence is TGTGCCAGCAGCCCGGGGGGGCGCGCACAAAATACGCAGTATTTT. The encoded protein is CASSPGGRAQNTQYF.

V and J are TRBV4-3 and TRBJ2-1; no reliable D call. The germline V gene encodes CDR1 LGHNA and CDR2 YSLEER. There are 14 residues in the CDR3. The V gene lost 1 base and the J gene lost 8 bases, with 12 bases spanning the gap. CDR3 residues: CASSQVGSLDEQFF. The CDR3 DNA is TGCGCCAGCAGCCAAGTAGGTAGCTTGGATGAGCAGTTCTTC.

V gene TRBV4-1 combines with J gene TRBJ1-3, with D tentatively TRBD1 (5 bases). The V end lost 0 bases, the J end lost 4 bases, and 10 bases lay between the germline ends. Germline assignment: CDR1 MGHRA and CDR2 YSYEKL. The CDR3 consists of 15 residues. The DNA for the CDR3 is TGCGCCAGCAGCCAAGAGACAGACCTAGGAAACACCATATATTTT. As protein: CASSQETDLGNTIYF.

CDR3 residues: CSVPLAGGGNEQFF. For the CDR3, the DNA is TGCAGCGTCCCCCTAGCGGGAGGGGGCAATGAGCAGTTCTTC. The J gene is TRBJ2-1, the V gene TRBV29-1, with 12 positions matching TRBD2. CDR1 SQVTM and CDR2 ANQGSEA come from the germline V gene. This CDR3 spans 14 amino acids. V lost 6 bases and J lost 6; bases outside the gene matches: 6.